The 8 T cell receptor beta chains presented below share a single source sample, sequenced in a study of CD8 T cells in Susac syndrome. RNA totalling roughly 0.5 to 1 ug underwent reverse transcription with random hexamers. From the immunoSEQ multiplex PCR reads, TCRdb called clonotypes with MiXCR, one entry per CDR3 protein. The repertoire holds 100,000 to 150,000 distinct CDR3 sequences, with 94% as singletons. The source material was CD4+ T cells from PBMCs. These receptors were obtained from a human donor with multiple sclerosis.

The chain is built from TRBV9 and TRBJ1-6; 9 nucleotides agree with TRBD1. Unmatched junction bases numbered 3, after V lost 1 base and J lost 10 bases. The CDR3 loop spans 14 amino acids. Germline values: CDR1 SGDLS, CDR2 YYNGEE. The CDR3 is CASSVTGGVSPLHF. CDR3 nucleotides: TGTGCCAGCAGCGTAACAGGGGGCGTCTCACCCCTCCACTTT.

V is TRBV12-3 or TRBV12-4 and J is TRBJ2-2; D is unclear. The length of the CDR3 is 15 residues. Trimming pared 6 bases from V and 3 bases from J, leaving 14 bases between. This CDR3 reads CASSSQVVDTGELFF. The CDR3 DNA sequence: TGTGCCAGCAGCTCTCAGGTGGTCGACACCGGGGAGCTGTTTTTT.

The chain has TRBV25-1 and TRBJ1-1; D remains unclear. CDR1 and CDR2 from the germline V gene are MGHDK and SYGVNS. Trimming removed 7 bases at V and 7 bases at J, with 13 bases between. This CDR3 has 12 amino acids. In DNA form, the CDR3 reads TGTGCCAGCATATTCGGTGCCGGTGAAGCTTTCTTT. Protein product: CASIFGAGEAFF.

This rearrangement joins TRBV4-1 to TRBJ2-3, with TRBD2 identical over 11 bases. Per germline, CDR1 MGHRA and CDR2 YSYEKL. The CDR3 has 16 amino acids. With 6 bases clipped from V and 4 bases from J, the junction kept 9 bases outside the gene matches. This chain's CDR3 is CASSSVAGGSADTQYF. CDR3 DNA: TGCGCCAGCAGTTCAGTAGCGGGGGGGAGCGCAGATACGCAGTATTTT.

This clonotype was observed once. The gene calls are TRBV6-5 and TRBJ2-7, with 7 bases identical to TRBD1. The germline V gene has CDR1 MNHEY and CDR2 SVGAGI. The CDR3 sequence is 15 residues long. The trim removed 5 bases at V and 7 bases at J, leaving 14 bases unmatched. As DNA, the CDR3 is TGTGCCAGCAGTAAACCCAGACAGGGCCGTTGGGAGCAGTACTTC. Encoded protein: CASSKPRQGRWEQYF.

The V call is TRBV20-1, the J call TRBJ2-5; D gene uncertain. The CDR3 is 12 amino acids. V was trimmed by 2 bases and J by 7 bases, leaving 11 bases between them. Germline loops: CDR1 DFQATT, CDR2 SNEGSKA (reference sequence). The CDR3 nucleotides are TGCAGTGCTAGAATTCGAGTAGGGACCCAGTACTTC. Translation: CSARIRVGTQYF.

The DNA of the CDR3 is TGTGCCAGCAGTCGCCAGGCCCTCGAGAAAGAGACCCAGTACTTC. It specifies CASSRQALEKETQYF. The chain combines TRBV7-6 with TRBJ2-5; D gene unclear. The CDR3 is 15 residues long. Germline V gene sequence: CDR1 SGHVS, CDR2 FNYEAQ. Trimming stripped 6 bases from V and 3 bases from J, with 17 bases between.

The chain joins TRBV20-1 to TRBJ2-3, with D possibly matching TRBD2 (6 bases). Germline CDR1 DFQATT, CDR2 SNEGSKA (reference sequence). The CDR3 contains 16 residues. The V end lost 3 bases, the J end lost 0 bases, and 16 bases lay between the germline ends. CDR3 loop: CSARRRLAPSTDTQYF. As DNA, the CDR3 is TGCAGTGCTAGGAGGCGGCTAGCGCCCAGCACAGATACGCAGTATTTT.